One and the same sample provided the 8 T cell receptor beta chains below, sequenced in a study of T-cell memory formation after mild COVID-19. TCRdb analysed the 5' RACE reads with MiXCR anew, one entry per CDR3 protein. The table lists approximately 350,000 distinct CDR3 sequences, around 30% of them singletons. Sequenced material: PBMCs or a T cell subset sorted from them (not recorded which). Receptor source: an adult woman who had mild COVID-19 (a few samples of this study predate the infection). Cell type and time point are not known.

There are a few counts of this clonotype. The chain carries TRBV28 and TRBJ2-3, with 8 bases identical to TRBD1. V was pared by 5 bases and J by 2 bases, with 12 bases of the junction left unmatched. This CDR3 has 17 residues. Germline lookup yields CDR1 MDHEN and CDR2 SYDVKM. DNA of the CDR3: TGTGCCAGCAGTCGGTTAACCGGGACAGGCCTCACAGATACGCAGTATTTT. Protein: CASSRLTGTGLTDTQYF.

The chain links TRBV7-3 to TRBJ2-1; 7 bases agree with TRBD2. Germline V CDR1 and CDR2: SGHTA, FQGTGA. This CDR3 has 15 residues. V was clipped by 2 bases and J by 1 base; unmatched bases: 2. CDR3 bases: TGTGCCAGCAGCTTACTCGGGGGGTCCTACAATGAGCAGTTCTTC. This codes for CASSLLGGSYNEQFF.

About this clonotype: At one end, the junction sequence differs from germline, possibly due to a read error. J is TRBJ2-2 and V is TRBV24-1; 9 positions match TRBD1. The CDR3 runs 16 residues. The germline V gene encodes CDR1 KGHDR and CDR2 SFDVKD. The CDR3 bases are TGTGCCACCAGTGACCCCGGACAGGGGAACCCCGGGGAGCTGTTTTTT. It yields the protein CATSDPGQGNPGELFF.

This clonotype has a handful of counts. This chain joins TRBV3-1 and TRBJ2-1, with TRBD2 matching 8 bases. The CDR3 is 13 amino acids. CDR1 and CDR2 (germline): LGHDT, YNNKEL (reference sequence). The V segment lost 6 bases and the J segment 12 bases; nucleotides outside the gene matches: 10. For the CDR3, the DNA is TGTGCCAGCAGACCAAGCGGGGGAGGGGCGCAGTTCTTC. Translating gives CASRPSGGGAQFF.

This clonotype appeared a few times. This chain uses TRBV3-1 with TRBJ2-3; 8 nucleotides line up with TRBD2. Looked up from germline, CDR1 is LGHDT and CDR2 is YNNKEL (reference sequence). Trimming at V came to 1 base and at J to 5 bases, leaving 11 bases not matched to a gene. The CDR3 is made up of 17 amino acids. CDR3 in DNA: TGTGCCAGCAGCCAAGGTCTTACGGGAGGGCCGAAAGATACGCAGTATTTT. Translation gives CASSQGLTGGPKDTQYF.

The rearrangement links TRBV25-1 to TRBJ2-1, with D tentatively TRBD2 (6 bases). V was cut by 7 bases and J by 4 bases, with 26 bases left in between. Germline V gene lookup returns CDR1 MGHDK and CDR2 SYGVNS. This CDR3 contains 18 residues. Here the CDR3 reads CASISPRDGRAPYNEQFF. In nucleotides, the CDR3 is TGTGCCAGCATATCCCCTCGGGACGGGAGAGCCCCGTACAATGAGCAGTTCTTC.

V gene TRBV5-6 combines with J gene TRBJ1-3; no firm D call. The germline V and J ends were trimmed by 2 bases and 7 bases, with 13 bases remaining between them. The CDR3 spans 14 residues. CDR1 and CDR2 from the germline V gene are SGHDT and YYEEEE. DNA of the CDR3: TGTGCCAGCAGCTTAGGAACCGTAAGGAACACCATATATTTT. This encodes CASSLGTVRNTIYF.

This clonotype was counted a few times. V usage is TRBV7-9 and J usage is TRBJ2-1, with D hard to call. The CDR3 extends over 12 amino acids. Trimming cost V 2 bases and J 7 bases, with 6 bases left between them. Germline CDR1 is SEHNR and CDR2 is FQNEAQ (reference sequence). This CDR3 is CASSLMPNEQFF. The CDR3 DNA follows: TGTGCCAGCAGCTTAATGCCGAATGAGCAGTTCTTC.